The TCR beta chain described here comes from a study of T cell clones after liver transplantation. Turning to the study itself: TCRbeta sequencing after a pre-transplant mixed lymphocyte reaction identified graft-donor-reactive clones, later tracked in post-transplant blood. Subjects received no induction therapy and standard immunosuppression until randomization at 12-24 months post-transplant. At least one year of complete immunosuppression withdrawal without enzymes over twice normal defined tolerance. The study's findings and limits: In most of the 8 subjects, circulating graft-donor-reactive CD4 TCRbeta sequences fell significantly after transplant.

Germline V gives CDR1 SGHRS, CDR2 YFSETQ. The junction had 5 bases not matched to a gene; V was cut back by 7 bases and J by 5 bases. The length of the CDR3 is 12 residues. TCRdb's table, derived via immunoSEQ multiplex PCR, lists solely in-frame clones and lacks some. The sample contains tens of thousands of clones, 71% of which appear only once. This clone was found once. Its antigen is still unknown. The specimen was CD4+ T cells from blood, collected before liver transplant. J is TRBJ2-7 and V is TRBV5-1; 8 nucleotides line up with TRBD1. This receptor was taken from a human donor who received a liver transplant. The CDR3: CASRRTGNEQYF. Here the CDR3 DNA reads TGCGCCAGCCGAAGGACAGGGAACGAGCAGTACTTC.